This T cell receptor (beta chain) was profiled in a study of naive and memory T cell subsets. An equimolar mix of two oligonucleotides served as the beta constant-region primer for TRBC1 and TRBC2. The ligated cDNA underwent four PCR rounds using SP2 and nested alpha and beta constant-region primers. From the UMI-ligation and nested PCR reads, TCRdb called clonotypes with MiXCR, one entry per CDR3 protein. The table has about 85,000 distinct CDR3 sequences, 10% to 15% seen once. Germline-derived CDR1 and CDR2 are MNHNY and SVGAGI (reference sequence). The CDR3 contains 14 residues. The V end lost 6 bases, the J end lost 1 base, and 10 bases lay between the germline ends. This clonotype has a count of ten or more.

The chain has TRBV6-6 and TRBJ1-5, with a tentative D call TRBD1 (6 bases). The sample was central memory CD4+ T cells from blood. This receptor was taken from a human donor in good health. For the CDR3, the DNA is TGTGCCAGCAGACAGGGAGCAAGCAATCAGCCCCAGCATTTT. Its protein is CASRQGASNQPQHF.